This T cell receptor (beta chain) was sequenced during a study of Ad26.COV2.S vaccination and SARS-CoV-2 variants. The study's findings and limits: Vaccine recipients posted higher spike-specific TCR breadth than their placebo counterparts.

The treatment is: over 15 received Ad26.COV2.S at low or high dose, single or two shots; roughly five received placebo; per-sample allocation not given. Samples came from day 63 after the first vaccine or placebo injection. A remark on this clone: Its antigen remains unknown.

V trimming: 5 bases; J trimming: 7 bases; junction bases outside the gene matches: 7. This CDR3 is 14 amino acids long. Germline V gene lookup returns CDR1 SGHTA and CDR2 FQGNSA. Sequenced by immunoSEQ multiplex PCR; TCRdb stores in-frame clones only, minus some. The sample has around 380,000 clones, less than 90% seen once; the top ten hold 3.5%. Sequenced here: peripheral blood, sampled in a trial of Ad26.COV2.S vaccine versus placebo. This sequence was found in a person between 18 and 65 years old who received the Ad26.COV2.S COVID-19 vaccine or a placebo. This chain links TRBV7-2 with TRBJ1-2; 10 bases line up with TRBD1. The CDR3 nucleotides are TGTGCCAGCAGCCCCGACAGGGGGCGAGTTGGCTACACCTTC. This codes for CASSPDRGRVGYTF.